What follows is one T cell receptor beta chain and its context. The source of the sample is a study of blood T cell repertoires in COVID-19. Original processing methods: Estimates of nucleated cell counts were drawn from the amplification of reference gene primers. Method: immunoSEQ multiplex PCR; TCRdb's copy keeps in-frame clones and lacks some. The V and J calls and clone size are taken from that table; D and trimming were inferred from the DNA. The table has about 150,000 clones, roughly 87% seen once. Germline V gene lookup returns CDR1 SGHDT and CDR2 YYEEEE. CDR3 length: 16 residues. Trimming at V came to 4 bases and at J to 7 bases, leaving 6 bases not matched to a gene.

The sequence came from a human donor in a cohort sampled during active COVID-19. The sequencing sample was made of peripheral blood. V gene TRBV5-6 combines with J gene TRBJ2-2; TRBD2 agrees at 14 bases. The CDR3 region is CASSPGLAGAGGELFF. In DNA, the CDR3 is TGTGCCAGCAGCCCGGGACTAGCGGGAGCAGGCGGGGAGCTGTTTTTT.